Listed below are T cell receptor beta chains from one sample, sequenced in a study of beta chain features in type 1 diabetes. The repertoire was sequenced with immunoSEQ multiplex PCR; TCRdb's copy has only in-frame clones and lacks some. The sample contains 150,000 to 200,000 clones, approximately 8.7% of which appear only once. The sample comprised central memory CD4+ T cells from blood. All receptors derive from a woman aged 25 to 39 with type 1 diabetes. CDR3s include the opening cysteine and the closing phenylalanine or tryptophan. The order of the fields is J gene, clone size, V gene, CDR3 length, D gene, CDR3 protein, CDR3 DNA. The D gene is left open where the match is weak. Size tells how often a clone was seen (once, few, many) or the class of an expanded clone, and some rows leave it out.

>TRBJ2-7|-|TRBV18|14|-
CASSPKRGLAEQYF
TGTGCCAGCTCACCAAAGCGAGGACTTGCCGAGCAGTACTTC
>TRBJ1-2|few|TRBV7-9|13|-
CASSFGQNYGYTF
TGTGCCAGCAGCTTCGGACAGAACTATGGCTACACCTTC
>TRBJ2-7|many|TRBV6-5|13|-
CASTNPTGLEQYF
TGTGCCAGCACCAATCCCACAGGGCTCGAGCAGTACTTC
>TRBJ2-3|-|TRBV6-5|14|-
CASKRGLSTDTQYF
TGTGCCAGCAAACGTGGGCTAAGCACAGATACGCAGTATTTT
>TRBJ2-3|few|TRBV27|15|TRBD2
CASSLRTSFQDTQYF
TGTGCCAGCAGTTTGAGGACTAGTTTCCAAGATACGCAGTATTTT
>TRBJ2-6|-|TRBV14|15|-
CASSLRTAGANVLTF
TGTGCCAGCAGCCTCCGGACAGCTGGGGCCAACGTCCTGACTTTC
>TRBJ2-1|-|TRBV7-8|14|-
CASSSLERDNEQFF
TGTGCCAGCAGCTCCCTTGAGAGGGACAATGAGCAGTTCTTC
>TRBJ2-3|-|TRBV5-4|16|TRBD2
CASSLGTSGRGDTQYF
TGTGCCAGCAGCCTCGGGACTAGCGGGAGAGGTGATACGCAGTATTTT
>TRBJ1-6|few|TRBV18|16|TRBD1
CASSPGTGQQGSPLHF
TGTGCCAGCTCACCAGGGACAGGTCAACAAGGGTCACCCCTCCACTTT
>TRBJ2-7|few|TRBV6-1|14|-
CASTPGGRGYEQYF
TGTGCCAGCACCCCCGGCGGCAGGGGCTACGAGCAGTACTTC
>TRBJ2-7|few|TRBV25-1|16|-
CASSLQGQYGSYEQYF
TGTGCCAGCAGCTTACAGGGCCAGTATGGTTCCTACGAGCAGTACTTC
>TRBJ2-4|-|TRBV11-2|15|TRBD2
CASSLGPSGGDIQYF
TGTGCCAGCAGCTTAGGTCCTAGCGGGGGAGACATTCAGTACTTC
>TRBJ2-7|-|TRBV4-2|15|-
CASSMGQVGSYEQYF
TGTGCCAGCAGCATGGGACAAGTCGGCTCCTACGAGCAGTACTTC
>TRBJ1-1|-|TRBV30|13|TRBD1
CAWGTGMNTEAFF
TGTGCCTGGGGGACAGGGATGAACACTGAAGCTTTCTTT
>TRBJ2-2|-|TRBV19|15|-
CASSLDRLNTGELFF
TGTGCCAGTAGTCTCGACAGGTTAAACACCGGGGAGCTGTTTTTT
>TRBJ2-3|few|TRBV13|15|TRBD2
CASSLQLASTDTQYF
TGTGCCAGCAGCTTACAACTAGCGAGCACAGATACGCAGTATTTT
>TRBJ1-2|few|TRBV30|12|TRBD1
CAWRLTGYGYTF
TGTGCCTGGAGGCTGACAGGGTATGGCTACACCTTC
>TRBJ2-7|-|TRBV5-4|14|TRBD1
CASSSQGASYEQYF
TGTGCCAGCAGCTCCCAGGGGGCTTCCTACGAGCAGTACTTC
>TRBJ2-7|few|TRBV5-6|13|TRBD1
CASSWGQPDEQYF
TGTGCCAGCAGCTGGGGACAGCCCGACGAGCAGTACTTC
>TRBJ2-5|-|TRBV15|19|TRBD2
CATSRDFLSRLAGEETQYF
TGTGCCACCAGCAGAGATTTTCTTTCGAGGCTAGCGGGAGAAGAGACCCAGTACTTC
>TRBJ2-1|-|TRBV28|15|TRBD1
CASRLGQGSYNEQFF
TGTGCCAGCAGGCTGGGACAGGGTTCCTACAATGAGCAGTTCTTC
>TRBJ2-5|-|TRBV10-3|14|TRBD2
CAISDSGSQETQYF
TGTGCCATCAGTGATAGCGGGAGCCAAGAGACCCAGTACTTC
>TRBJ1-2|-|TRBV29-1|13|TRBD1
CSAGGQGGSGYTF
TGCAGCGCCGGAGGACAGGGGGGCAGTGGCTACACCTTC
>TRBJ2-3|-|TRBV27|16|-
CASTPLGGGGTDTQYF
TGTGCCAGCACCCCTTTGGGGGGAGGCGGCACAGATACGCAGTATTTT
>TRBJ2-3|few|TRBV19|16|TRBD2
CASSIPPGLGTDTQYF
TGTGCCAGTAGTATTCCTCCGGGACTAGGCACAGATACGCAGTATTTT
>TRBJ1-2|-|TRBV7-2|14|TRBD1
CASSPTWDSYGYTF
TGTGCCAGCAGCCCGACTTGGGACAGCTATGGCTACACCTTC
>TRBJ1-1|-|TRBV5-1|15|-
CASSPTNRANTEAFF
TGCGCCAGCAGCCCCACGAACAGGGCGAACACTGAAGCTTTCTTT
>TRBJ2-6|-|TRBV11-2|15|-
CASSLAGAGANVLTF
TGTGCCAGCAGCTTAGCGGGTGCTGGGGCCAACGTCCTGACTTTC
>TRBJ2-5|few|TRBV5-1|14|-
CASSLVSTEETQYF
TGCGCCAGCAGCTTGGTGTCGACAGAAGAGACCCAGTACTTC
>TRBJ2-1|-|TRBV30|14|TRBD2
CAFHEGLAGHEQFF
TGTGCCTTCCACGAAGGACTAGCGGGTCATGAGCAGTTCTTC
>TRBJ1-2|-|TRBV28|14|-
CASRFGLIHYGYTF
TGTGCCAGCAGATTTGGGCTTATCCACTATGGCTACACCTTC
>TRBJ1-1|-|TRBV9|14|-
CASSVNRWSTEAFF
TGTGCCAGCAGCGTAAACAGGTGGAGCACTGAAGCTTTCTTT
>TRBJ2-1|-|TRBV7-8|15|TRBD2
CASSLSGSHQNEQFF
TGTGCCAGCAGCTTAAGCGGGAGTCATCAGAATGAGCAGTTCTTC
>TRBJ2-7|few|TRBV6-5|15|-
CASSYSVGVTYEQYF
TGTGCCAGCAGTTACTCAGTCGGGGTTACCTACGAGCAGTACTTC
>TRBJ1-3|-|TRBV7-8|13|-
CASSPTGQNTIYF
TGTGCCAGCAGCCCTACAGGGCAGAACACCATATATTTT
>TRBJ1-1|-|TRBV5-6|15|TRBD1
CASSYTPYRGTEAFF
TGTGCCAGCAGCTACACCCCTTACAGGGGTACTGAAGCTTTCTTT
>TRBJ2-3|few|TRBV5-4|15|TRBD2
CASSGQRESTDTQYF
TGTGCCAGCAGCGGACAGCGGGAGAGCACAGATACGCAGTATTTT